The sequence of this T cell receptor (beta chain) was determined in a study of blood T cell repertoires in COVID-19 (dated by TCRdb to 2020 to 2022). Some background on the complete study: Collaborator samples came from the United States, Italy and Spain and covered acute and convalescent phases of COVID-19. The material from the prospective study consisted of cDNA or gDNA derived from T cells, B-cell-depleted T cells, or PBMCs. Deeply sampled blood TCRbeta repertoires from subjects exposed to, actively infected with, or recovered from COVID-19 were included in the dataset. A freely available public database, intended as a resource for researchers studying the immune response to SARS-CoV-2, is where the repertoires were released. The samples were drawn from the first 160 participants of the ongoing ImmuneRACE study and from 950 to 1,500 subjects provided by 6 global collaborators. Nearly every sample came with metadata listing a de-identified subject ID, COVID-19 status, age in years and sex. HLA class I and class II types, where available, came from metadata supplied by the sample provider rather than from assay-based typing.

TCRbeta CDR3 regions were amplified from genomic DNA by means of the immunoSEQ Assay, a bias-controlled multiplex PCR. As for the authors' bioinformatics: The number of nucleated cells in each sample was estimated from the amplification of reference gene primers within the assay. To quantify the absolute abundance of each unique TCRbeta CDR3 rearrangement, sequence reads were collapsed and filtered. For each sample, productive Simpson clonality was calculated as the square root of Simpson's diversity index across productive rearrangements. TCRdb carries this immuneACCESS record with in-frame sequences only. Its versions omit some clonotypes, under half of them owing to an unresolved V gene in the studies checked, with the rest unexplained. The DNA gave D and trimming, while V, J and clone size come from that table. The sample yields around 250,000 clones; approximately 86% were counted once. The ten largest clonotypes hold 1.6% of the sample.

What the research found in general, with its limitations: The amount of clinical and demographic metadata varied by source and participant and was provided uncurated.

Enrolling through a virtual design, the prospective study's participants ranged in age from roughly 18 to 90 years and lived across more than 20 United States geographic areas. In the prospective study, cohorts were assigned on the basis of participant-reported clinical history obtained from a screening survey and a study questionnaire. For ImmuneRACE Cohort 3, a participant was defined as recovered based on two consecutive negative NP/OP PCR tests, clearance by a healthcare professional, or resolution of symptoms. In the prospective study, mobile phlebotomists collected whole blood, serum and a nasopharyngeal or oropharyngeal swab from each participant. Over a roughly 2-month period, participants in the prospective study had the option of providing additional blood draws and questionnaires. Before DNA extraction, blood samples from the prospective study were shipped at room temperature or frozen.

CDR1 and CDR2 are drawn from the germline V gene: SNHLY, FYNNEI. The CDR3 spans 15 residues, from the cysteine through the phenylalanine. The CDR3 DNA has 45 bases and is translated from base 1. V is pared back by 1 base and J by 5 bases, with 11 bases lying between the germline termini. Turning to this clone: Its cognate antigen has yet to be identified. The sample holds no much larger clone one base away, and base qualities are not on file.

Specimen: PBMCs or T cells enriched from blood (not recorded which). In this chain, TRBV2 is recombined with TRBJ1-4, with TRBD1 perhaps the D gene, on 6 matching bases. The sequence derives from a woman aged 50 to 60 who had recovered from COVID-19. The DNA sequence follows: TGTGCCAGCAGTGAAGGAGGACAGTCAAATGAAAAACTGTTTTTT. This translates into CASSEGGQSNEKLFF.